This T cell receptor beta chain was sequenced in a study of blood T cell repertoires in COVID-19. Study details: Collection of acute and convalescent COVID-19 samples took place in the United States, Italy and Spain.

Germline CDR1 and CDR2: MGHRA and YSYEKL. The CDR3 runs 16 residues. V was clipped by 2 bases and J by 7 bases; unmatched bases: 12. Authors' processing steps: Amplifying reference gene primers gave estimates of nucleated cell counts. Only in-frame clones appear in the TCRdb table, and some are missing; sequencing was by immunoSEQ multiplex PCR. V, J and clone size reflect that table, while D and trimming were determined from the DNA. The sample yields 150,000 to 200,000 clones, around 79% seen once. Sequenced sample: peripheral blood. This sequence was found in a woman between 35 and 50 years old with COVID-19, enrolled during active disease. This chain uses TRBV4-1 with TRBJ1-2; 8 bases agree with TRBD1. CDR3 in DNA: TGCGCCAGCAGCCAAAACCGCCGGACAGGGAATCGTGGCTACACCTTC. Translating it yields CASSQNRRTGNRGYTF.